Following are 15 T cell receptor beta chains from one sample sequenced in a study of blood T cell repertoires in COVID-19. TCRdb keeps only in-frame clones here, not all; method: immunoSEQ multiplex PCR. Here the sample spans around 130,000 clones, about 87% being singletons. Specimen: peripheral blood. All receptors come from a woman between 50 and 59 years old with acute or convalescent COVID-19.

This clone was recorded once. CDR3 nucleotides: TGTGCCAGCAGCCAATCGACAGGACGATCACCCCTCCACTTT. This sequence encodes CASSQSTGRSPLHF. The rearrangement uses TRBV14 and TRBJ1-6; perhaps TRBD1 as D (6 bases). The CDR3 loop spans 14 amino acids. Trimming shortened V by 2 bases and J by 10 bases, and 12 bases separated the two germline ends. CDR1 and CDR2 (germline): SGHDN, FVKESK.

The V and J genes are TRBV11-3 and TRBJ2-3; the match to TRBD2 covers 10 bases. CDR1 is SGHNT and CDR2 is YENEEA in the germline V gene. Trimming cost V 1 base and J 4 bases; bases outside gene matches: 5. The CDR3 spans 16 residues. This CDR3 is CASSLGWSGGADTQYF. CDR3 bases: TGTGCCAGCAGCTTAGGGTGGAGCGGGGGGGCAGATACGCAGTATTTT.

The chain combines TRBV27 with TRBJ1-4; TRBD1 is a possible D gene (6 bases). The V end was cut by 0 bases, the J end by 6 bases, with 11 bases between. Looked up from germline, CDR1 is MNHEY and CDR2 is SMNVEV (reference sequence). The CDR3 consists of 15 residues. CDR3 coding DNA: TGTGCCAGCAGTTTATCGGGCAGGGGCGATGAAAAACTGTTTTTT. It yields the protein CASSLSGRGDEKLFF.

The rearrangement uses TRBV28 and TRBJ2-7, with TRBD2 matching over 11 bases. The junction had 4 bases not matched to a gene; V was cut back by 5 bases and J by 4 bases. This CDR3 comprises 14 residues. The germline CDR1 and CDR2 sequences are MDHEN and SYDVKM. The CDR3 is CASSQLAGDYEQYF. The CDR3 DNA reads as TGTGCCAGCAGTCAACTAGCGGGAGATTACGAGCAGTACTTC.

The gene calls are TRBV6-1 and TRBJ2-5; 10 bases map to TRBD1. V was clipped by 2 bases and J by 4 bases; unmatched bases: 1. This CDR3 has 14 amino acids. The germline V gene encodes CDR1 MNHNS and CDR2 SASEGT. As DNA, the CDR3 is TGTGCCAGCAGTGAATGGACAGGGGGAGAGACCCAGTACTTC. It encodes CASSEWTGGETQYF.

Concerning this clone: Other nucleotide sequences in the sample specify the same CDR3. V usage is TRBV19 and J usage is TRBJ1-3; perhaps TRBD1 as D (5 bases). The V gene lost 6 bases and the J gene lost 0 bases, with 9 bases spanning the gap. The CDR3 consists of 14 residues. Germline assignment: CDR1 LNHDA and CDR2 SQIVND (reference sequence). CDR3 bases: TGTGCCAGTAGCCCAGGGTCCTCTGGAAACACCATATATTTT. It specifies CASSPGSSGNTIYF.

This clone was seen a single time. The chain employs TRBV19 and TRBJ2-3; tentatively, D is TRBD2 (5 bases). Looked up from germline, CDR1 is LNHDA and CDR2 is SQIVND (reference sequence). V lost 5 bases and J 5 bases, leaving 17 bases between the germline ends. The CDR3 covers 15 residues. CDR3 nucleotides: TGTGCCAGTAGTCCTTACCTACTAGTAGTAGATACGCAGTATTTT. Translated: CASSPYLLVVDTQYF.

This clone has a single count. The chain carries TRBV6-2 or TRBV6-3 and TRBJ2-1; D unclear. CDR1 MNHEY and CDR2 SVGEGT come from the germline V gene. This CDR3 region has 12 residues. V was pared by 5 bases and J by 4 bases, with 6 bases between. The CDR3 coding sequence is TGTGCCAGCAGTAATCTATACAATGAGCAGTTCTTC. Its protein is CASSNLYNEQFF.

The genes are TRBV18 and TRBJ2-7; TRBD1 aligns across 7 bases. The V segment lost 3 bases and the J segment 3 bases; nucleotides outside the gene matches: 5. CDR1 and CDR2 (germline): KGHSH, LQKENI. CDR3 length: 14 residues. CDR3 amino acids: CASSPSGTDYEQYF. DNA of the CDR3: TGTGCCAGCTCACCCTCCGGGACAGACTACGAGCAGTACTTC.

V usage is TRBV5-4 and J usage is TRBJ1-2; 8 bases align to TRBD1. The CDR3 has 17 amino acids. After removal of 4 bases from V and 8 bases from J, the junction contained 19 bases not matched to a gene. Germline loops: CDR1 SGHNT, CDR2 YYREEE (reference sequence). CDR3 sequence reads: CASSPAVGQGKIGGYTF. DNA for the CDR3: TGTGCCAGCAGCCCCGCTGTCGGACAGGGTAAAATAGGAGGCTACACCTTC.

This chain links TRBV10-3 with TRBJ1-5; possible D gene TRBD1, 6 bases. Trimming left V 4 bases short and J 5 bases short, with 12 bases between. This CDR3 region has 14 residues. Germline CDR1 is ENHRY and CDR2 is SYGVKD. DNA for the CDR3: TGTGCCATCAGTGGAAAGGGGGGGGATCAGCCCCAGCATTTT. It specifies CAISGKGGDQPQHF.

This clone was found once. The chain links TRBV29-1 to TRBJ1-2, with TRBD1 matching over 8 bases. The germline V gene has CDR1 SQVTM and CDR2 ANQGSEA. Trimming cost V 4 bases and J 5 bases; bases outside gene matches: 3. The CDR3 is made up of 12 amino acids. In DNA, the CDR3 is TGCAGCGTTGCAGGACAGGGATATGGCTACACCTTC. This translates into CSVAGQGYGYTF.

CDR3 sequence reads: CASRGQYNSPLHF. The CDR3 bases are TGTGCCAGCAGAGGACAATATAATTCACCCCTCCACTTT. The chain recombines TRBV12-3 or TRBV12-4 with TRBJ1-6; D may be TRBD1 (5 bases). The germline V and J ends were trimmed by 6 bases and 4 bases, with 7 bases remaining between them. The CDR3 covers 13 residues.

This clone was counted a few times. The V call is TRBV3-1 (or the pseudogene TRBV3-2), the J call TRBJ1-2, with TRBD1 matching 9 bases. The CDR3 covers 15 residues. V lost 4 bases and J lost 6; bases outside the gene matches: 9. Germline V gene data show CDR1 as LGHDT and CDR2 as YNNKEL (reference sequence). CDR3 bases: TGTGCCAGCAGCCGGACCCGGACAGGGGAGCATGGCTACACCTTC. It codes for CASSRTRTGEHGYTF.

The chain joins TRBV11-3 to TRBJ1-3; D is uncertain. V lost 0 bases to trimming and J lost 0 bases, with 3 bases between them. The length of the CDR3 is 14 residues. Per the germline V gene, CDR1 is SGHNT and CDR2 is YENEEA. CDR3 residues: CASSLDLSGNTIYF. DNA for the CDR3: TGTGCCAGCAGCTTAGACCTCTCTGGAAACACCATATATTTT.